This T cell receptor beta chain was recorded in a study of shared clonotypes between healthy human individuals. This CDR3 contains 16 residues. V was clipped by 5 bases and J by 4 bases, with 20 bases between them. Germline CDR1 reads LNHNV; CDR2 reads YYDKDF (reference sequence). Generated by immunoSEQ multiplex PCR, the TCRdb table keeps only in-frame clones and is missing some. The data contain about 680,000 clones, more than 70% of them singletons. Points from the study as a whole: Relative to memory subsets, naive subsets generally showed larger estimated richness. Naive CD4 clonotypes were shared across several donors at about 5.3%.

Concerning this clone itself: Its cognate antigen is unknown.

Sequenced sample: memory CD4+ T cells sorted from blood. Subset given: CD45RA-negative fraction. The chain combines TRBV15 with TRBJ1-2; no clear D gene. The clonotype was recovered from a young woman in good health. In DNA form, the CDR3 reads TGTGCCACCAGCCAGACACGGTGTGGAAAGACCTATGGCTACACCTTC. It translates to CATSQTRCGKTYGYTF.